A few counts support the clone carrying this T cell receptor (beta chain). The sample comes from a study of control samples from healthy donors and cancer patients. Using immunoSEQ multiplex PCR, the repertoire was profiled, and TCRdb retains in-frame clones only, with some absent. Of 250,000 to 300,000 clones in the sample, around 80% are singletons; the top ten hold 10% to 15%. The CDR3 extends over 16 amino acids. Trimming shortened V by 8 bases and J by 1 base, and 20 bases separated the two germline ends. Germline values: CDR1 KGHSH, CDR2 LQKENI. This chain joins TRBV18 and TRBJ2-5; tentatively, D is TRBD1 or TRBD2 (5 bases each). Material for sequencing was PBMCs. This clonotype was sampled from an older woman with lung cancer. DNA of the CDR3: TGTGCCAGCACCCCCGGGGCAGGAAGCCGCCAAGAGACCCAGTACTTC. Encoded protein: CASTPGAGSRQETQYF.